A single sample is the source of the 24 T cell receptor beta chains below, sequenced in a study of T-cell reconstitution after alpha-beta-depleted transplantation in children. Molecular barcoding with unique molecular identifiers was used for the TCRbeta library. Using its own MiXCR run on the PCR reads, TCRdb lists one record per CDR3 protein. The sample carries about 1,000,000 distinct CDR3 sequences, under 30% recorded once. This specimen consisted of PBMCs, mostly from graft donor cells, obtained 360 days after TCRalphabeta/CD19-depleted stem cell transplant. All receptors derive from a boy under two years old who had a stem cell transplant for SCID, so the T cells may come from the graft donor.

The chain links TRBV12-3 or TRBV12-4 to TRBJ2-1; D is perhaps TRBD2 (7 bases). V was trimmed by 8 bases and J by 10 bases, leaving 18 bases between them. The CDR3 length is 13 residues. CDR3 protein: CASGGGPRGEQFF. The CDR3 region has the DNA TGTGCCAGCGGGGGGGGGCCTCGGGGCGAGCAGTTCTTC.

This clonotype was counted only a few times. The chain links TRBV27 to TRBJ2-7; D may match TRBD1 or TRBD2 (5 bases each). This CDR3 comprises 15 residues. Germline V gene lookup returns CDR1 MNHEY and CDR2 SMNVEV (reference sequence). The V end lost 2 bases, the J end lost 0 bases, and 11 bases lay between the germline ends. The CDR3: CASSLEGTYSYEQYF. Written as DNA, the CDR3 is TGTGCCAGCAGTTTAGAGGGGACCTACTCCTACGAGCAGTACTTC.

CDR3: CASSRGKTSPARGEQFF. CDR3 coding DNA: TGTGCCAGCAGCCGGGGGAAGACTAGCCCTGCTCGCGGTGAGCAGTTCTTC. The chain combines TRBV7-8 with TRBJ2-1, with 7 positions matching TRBD2. The CDR3 is 17 residues long. Germline CDR1 SGHVS, CDR2 FQNEAQ. The V and J ends lost 5 bases and 9 bases, in that order; junction bases with no gene match: 19. Filled out from reference TRBV7-8 and TRBJ2-1, the complete variable domain reads GAGVSQSPRYKVAKRGQDVALRCDPISGHVSLFWYQQALGQGPEFLTYFQNEAQLDKSGLPSDRFFAERPEGSVSTLKIQRTQQEDSAVYLCASSRGKTSPARGEQFFGPGTRLTVL.

The chain recombines TRBV12-3 or TRBV12-4 with TRBJ1-5; D is unclear. V lost 8 bases, J lost 2 bases, and 16 bases lay in between. This CDR3 is built from 15 residues. The CDR3 coding sequence is TGTGCCAGCTCCCCCCGGGAAAGTGGCAATCAGCCCCAGCATTTT. It yields the protein CASSPRESGNQPQHF.

CDR3 in amino acids: CASSLVSGPGTEAFF. The CDR3 DNA reads as TGTGCCAGCAGCTTAGTTTCGGGCCCGGGGACTGAAGCTTTCTTT. The J gene is TRBJ1-1, the V gene TRBV7-2; no clear D. V gave up 1 base and J gave up 5 bases, with 14 bases separating them. CDR1 is SGHTA, CDR2 FQGNSA, per germline. This CDR3 region has 15 residues.

This clonotype was counted between two and nine times. The V call is TRBV5-1, the J call TRBJ1-5, with D possibly matching TRBD1 (5 bases). The CDR3 extends over 15 amino acids. Trimming cost V 2 bases and J 2 bases, with 11 bases left between them. Per the germline V gene, CDR1 is SGHRS and CDR2 is YFSETQ. CDR3: CASSFEGGGNQPQHF. CDR3 nucleotide sequence: TGCGCCAGCAGCTTCGAGGGAGGGGGCAATCAGCCCCAGCATTTT.

This clonotype occurred many times. The genes are TRBV12-3 or TRBV12-4 and TRBJ2-5; D is possibly TRBD2 (6 bases). The CDR3 spans 12 residues. The V end lost 6 bases, the J end lost 5 bases, and 10 bases lay between the germline ends. The CDR3, as DNA: TGTGCCAGCAGCTCGGGGGAGGAGACCCAGTACTTC. The encoded protein is CASSSGEETQYF.

The table lists this clonotype with many counts. The rearrangement links TRBV5-1 to TRBJ2-3; unclear D gene. This CDR3 has 11 residues. Trimming took off 3 bases at V and 7 bases at J, with 6 bases between the two ends. Germline V gene sequence: CDR1 SGHRS, CDR2 YFSETQ. DNA of the CDR3: TGCGCCAGCAGCTCCTTAAATACGCAGTATTTT. This translates into CASSSLNTQYF.

This clonotype occurred a few times. The chain links TRBV20-1 to TRBJ2-7; TRBD1 agrees at 7 bases. This CDR3 comprises 15 residues. Germline assignment: CDR1 DFQATT and CDR2 SNEGSKA (reference sequence). With V trimmed by 2 bases and J by 4 bases, 11 bases remained unmatched. DNA for the CDR3: TGCAGTGCTAGACCGGGACAGCTCGGAGGATACGAGCAGTACTTC. It specifies CSARPGQLGGYEQYF.

The chain is built from TRBV20-1 and TRBJ2-5; D may be TRBD2 (5 bases). The CDR3 has 14 residues. V gave up 7 bases and J gave up 0 bases, with 15 bases separating them. Germline CDR1 reads DFQATT; CDR2 reads SNEGSKA (reference sequence). The CDR3 is CSVPSDSDQETQYF. Here the CDR3 DNA reads TGCAGTGTTCCATCGGACTCAGACCAAGAGACCCAGTACTTC.

In this sample, this clonotype turned up a few times. The chain couples TRBV3-1 to TRBJ2-5, with 7 nucleotides matching TRBD2. Looked up from germline, CDR1 is LGHDT and CDR2 is YNNKEL (reference sequence). V lost 4 bases and J lost 2; bases outside the gene matches: 7. CDR3 length: 15 residues. In DNA, the CDR3 is TGTGCCAGCAGCCCCAACCTAGCGGTTCAAGAGACCCAGTACTTC. Translating gives CASSPNLAVQETQYF.

The rearrangement uses TRBV7-9 and TRBJ2-1, with 8 positions matching TRBD2. The V gene's germline CDR1 is SEHNR and CDR2 FQNEAQ (reference sequence). V lost 1 base to trimming and J lost 10 bases; unmatched junction nucleotides: 6. The CDR3 totals 14 residues. The DNA of the CDR3 is TGTGCCAGCAGCTTAGTCGGCGGGGGGAGCGAGCAGTTCTTC. Translated: CASSLVGGGSEQFF. The full variable domain, rest sourced from reference TRBV7-9 and TRBJ2-1, is DTGVSQNPRHKITKRGQNVTFRCDPISEHNRLYWYRQTLGQGPEFLTYFQNEAQLEKSRLLSDRFSAERPKGSFSTLEIQRTEQGDSAMYLCASSLVGGGSEQFFGPGTRLTVL.

This clonotype has a handful of counts. The chain is built from TRBV10-3 and TRBJ2-7; TRBD2 is a possible D gene (6 bases). Deletions cut 6 bases from V and 0 bases from J, with 12 bases between. This CDR3 contains 14 residues. From germline, CDR1 is ENHRY and CDR2 SYGVKD. CDR3 sequence: CAISVGGLSYEQYF. In nucleotides, the CDR3 is TGTGCCATCAGCGTTGGGGGACTCTCCTACGAGCAGTACTTC.

This clonotype was seen only a few times. The chain combines TRBV9 with TRBJ2-1; D is uncertain. Trimming left V 2 bases short and J 5 bases short, with 11 bases between. There are 14 residues in the CDR3. Germline V gives CDR1 SGDLS, CDR2 YYNGEE. The CDR3 protein is CASSVAPLNNEQFF. The CDR3 bases are TGTGCCAGCAGCGTCGCCCCACTAAACAATGAGCAGTTCTTC. Looking up the rest from reference TRBV9 and TRBJ2-1 gives the full variable domain: DSGVTQTPKHLITATGQRVTLRCSPRSGDLSVYWYQQSLDQGLQFLIQYYNGEERAKGNILERFSAQQFPDLHSELNLSSLELGDSALYFCASSVAPLNNEQFFGPGTRLTVL.

The chain is built from TRBV3-1 and TRBJ2-1; D gene unclear. V was shortened by 0 bases and J by 3 bases, with 6 bases between the two germline ends. This CDR3 comprises 14 residues. CDR1 and CDR2 (germline): LGHDT, YNNKEL (reference sequence). The CDR3 loop is CASSQEALYNEQFF. CDR3 nucleotides: TGTGCCAGCAGCCAAGAGGCCCTCTACAATGAGCAGTTCTTC.

This clonotype turned up a few times. The chain carries TRBV11-2 and TRBJ1-1; D is perhaps TRBD1 (5 bases). Between the trimmed V and J ends, which lost 5 bases and 5 bases, there was a span of 15 bases. The CDR3 extends over 14 amino acids. From germline, CDR1 is SGHAT and CDR2 FQNNGV. CDR3 region: CASSPHRDLTEAFF. CDR3 coding DNA: TGTGCCAGCAGCCCCCACCGGGACTTAACTGAAGCTTTCTTT. The variable domain in full, with the rest retrieved from reference TRBV11-2 and TRBJ1-1, is EAGVAQSPRYKIIEKRQSVAFWCNPISGHATLYWYQQILGQGPKLLIQFQNNGVVDDSQLPKDRFSAERLKGVDSTLKIQPAKLEDSAVYLCASSPHRDLTEAFFGQGTRLTVV.

The sample holds one count of this clonotype. This chain connects TRBV2 to TRBJ2-3; 7 bases line up with TRBD2. CDR1 and CDR2 (germline): SNHLY, FYNNEI. V trimming: 3 bases; J trimming: 11 bases; junction bases outside the gene matches: 8. This CDR3 comprises 13 residues. CDR3 nucleotide sequence: TGTGCCAGCAGTGACCTAGGGGAGGGACGGCAGTATTTT. It encodes CASSDLGEGRQYF.

The table lists this clonotype with a few counts. The V gene is TRBV15, the J gene TRBJ2-5; TRBD1 matches 10 bases. With V trimmed by 5 bases and J by 5 bases, 5 bases remained unmatched. The CDR3 consists of 14 residues. The germline V gene encodes CDR1 LNHNV and CDR2 YYDKDF (reference sequence). The CDR3 coding sequence is TGTGCCACCAGCTCCCCGGGACAGGGGGAGACCCAGTACTTC. Translation gives CATSSPGQGETQYF.

V and J are TRBV15 and TRBJ1-1; 8 nucleotides align to TRBD1. V was pared by 2 bases and J by 1 base, with 9 bases of the junction left unmatched. This CDR3 comprises 17 residues. The germline gives CDR1 LNHNV, CDR2 YYDKDF (reference sequence). Here the CDR3 reads CATSRLDRGLENTEAFF. The CDR3 DNA sequence: TGTGCCACCAGCAGACTAGACAGGGGACTTGAGAACACTGAAGCTTTCTTT.

The chain combines TRBV7-7 with TRBJ2-2; no clear D. V lost 0 bases, J lost 4 bases, and 9 bases lay in between. The CDR3 runs to 15 residues. Per germline, CDR1 SSHAT and CDR2 FNYEAQ (reference sequence). The CDR3 loop is CASSLAHASTGELFF. CDR3 coding DNA: TGTGCCAGCAGCTTAGCGCACGCCTCCACCGGGGAGCTGTTTTTT.

This clonotype came up a few times. The V call is TRBV20-1, the J call TRBJ2-5, with D possibly TRBD1 on 5 matching bases. This CDR3 spans 15 amino acids. Germline-derived CDR1 and CDR2 are DFQATT and SNEGSKA (reference sequence). Trimming removed 1 base from V and 5 bases from J, with 17 bases in between. The CDR3 DNA is TGCAGTGCTAGAGTACCGAGGACACCCCGGGAGACCCAGTACTTC. It is translated as CSARVPRTPRETQYF.

This rearrangement joins TRBV28 to TRBJ1-1; D possibly corresponds to TRBD1 (6 bases). The V end was cut by 7 bases, the J end by 5 bases, with 17 bases between. Germline V gene lookup returns CDR1 MDHEN and CDR2 SYDVKM. CDR3 length: 14 amino acids. CDR3 loop: CASTRYLGATEAFF. DNA of the CDR3: TGTGCCAGCACCCGTTACTTGGGGGCAACTGAAGCTTTCTTT.

The sample holds a few counts of this clonotype. The rearrangement joins TRBV15 to TRBJ2-3, with TRBD2 as a possible D gene (5 bases). There are 12 residues in the CDR3. Trimming took off 2 bases at V and 5 bases at J, with 5 bases between the two ends. From germline, CDR1 is LNHNV and CDR2 YYDKDF (reference sequence). DNA for the CDR3: TGTGCCACCAGCAGAACTAGAGATACGCAGTATTTT. The encoded protein is CATSRTRDTQYF.

V gene TRBV12-3 or TRBV12-4 combines with J gene TRBJ2-6; no definite D call. The CDR3 is made up of 12 amino acids. Trimming took 5 bases from V and 4 from J, leaving 3 bases between them. The CDR3 DNA follows: TGTGCCAGCAGTCGCGGGGCCAACGTCCTGACTTTC. Its translation is CASSRGANVLTF.